Sequencing of this TCR beta chain was carried out in a study of blood T cell repertoires in COVID-19. About the study: Italy, Spain and the United States were the sources of the convalescent and acute COVID-19 samples. Sources were T cells, B-cell-depleted T cells, or PBMCs; the material itself was cDNA or gDNA.

In the source study's methods: Nucleated cell counts were estimated from reference gene primer amplification. This table comes from immunoSEQ multiplex PCR, and its TCRdb copy is limited to in-frame clones, with some not included. The DNA was the basis for D and trimming; V, J and clone size are from that table. This table holds some 98,000 clones, around 82% found once. This clone was observed a single time. The CDR3 sequence is 16 residues long. Germline V gene data show CDR1 as KGHSH and CDR2 as LQKENI. With 2 bases clipped from V and 0 bases from J, the junction kept 4 bases outside the gene matches.

The sample comprised peripheral blood. The clonotype comes from a man between 65 and 79 years old with active or convalescent COVID-19. This chain links TRBV18 with TRBJ1-3; 7 bases are shared with TRBD1. The CDR3 protein is CASSPTRDSSGNTIYF. Here the CDR3 DNA reads TGTGCCAGCTCACCAACCCGGGACAGCTCTGGAAACACCATATATTTT.